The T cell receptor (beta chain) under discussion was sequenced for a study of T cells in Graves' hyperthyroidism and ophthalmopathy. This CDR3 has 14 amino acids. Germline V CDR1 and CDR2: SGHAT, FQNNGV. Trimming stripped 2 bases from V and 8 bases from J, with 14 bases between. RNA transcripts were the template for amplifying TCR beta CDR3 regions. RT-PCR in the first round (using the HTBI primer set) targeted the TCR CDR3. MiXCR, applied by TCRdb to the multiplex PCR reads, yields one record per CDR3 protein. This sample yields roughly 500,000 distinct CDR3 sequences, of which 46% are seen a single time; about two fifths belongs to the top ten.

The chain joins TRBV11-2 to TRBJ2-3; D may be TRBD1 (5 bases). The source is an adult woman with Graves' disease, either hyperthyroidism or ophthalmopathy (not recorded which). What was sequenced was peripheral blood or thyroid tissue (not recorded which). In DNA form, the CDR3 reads TGTGCCAGCAGCTTACCCCGTATCCAGGGTACGCAGTATTTT. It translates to CASSLPRIQGTQYF.